The clone carrying this T cell receptor beta chain was recorded many times. RNA transcripts yielded amplified TCR beta CDR3 regions. The library came from an HTBI-primed first-round RT-PCR and a second-round multiplex PCR. In TCRdb, the multiplex PCR reads were re-called with MiXCR into one record per CDR3 protein. In the table there are 600,000 to 650,000 distinct CDR3 sequences, about a fifth of which are singletons. This sample stems from a study of Graves' ophthalmopathy and Graves' hyperthyroidism. Patients in the hyperthyroidism group, adults aged 18 to 65, were newly diagnosed, under 2 months' duration. Germline V gives CDR1 MDHEN, CDR2 SYDVKM. V was clipped by 6 bases and J by 2 bases, with 14 bases between them. The length of the CDR3 is 14 residues.

The chain joins TRBV28 to TRBJ2-7; D might be TRBD1 (6 bases). This TCR derives from a woman aged 18-29 years with stable Graves' hyperthyroidism. Some clones in this sample may be carry-over from other donors' samples. The material sequenced was peripheral blood. The CDR3, as DNA: TGTGCCAGCAGACCCGGCAGGGGTCCCTACGAGCAGTACTTC. Its translation: CASRPGRGPYEQYF. The full variable domain, rest sourced from reference TRBV28 and TRBJ2-7, is DVKVTQSSRYLVKRTGEKVFLECVQDMDHENMFWYRQDPGLGLRLIYFSYDVKMKEKGDIPEGYSVSREKKERFSLILESASTNQTSMYLCASRPGRGPYEQYFGPGTRLTVT.